A selection of T cell receptor beta chains follows, all from one sample in a study of cytomegalovirus exposure and HLA in healthy donors. Profiling relied on immunoSEQ multiplex PCR, and the TCRdb table lists in-frame clones only, not all of them. The sample consists of about 180,000 clones, under 80% of them appearing once. Source material: PBMCs. The receptor source for this set is a woman between 25 and 40 years old in good health and CMV-seropositive. Each CDR3 is given with its conserved first and last residue. The order of the fields is J gene, clone size, V gene, D gene, CDR3 protein, CDR3 DNA. D genes are given only for firm matches. Size is stated for part of the rows, as once, few or many counts, or as a class when the clone is expanded.

J gene: TRBJ1-5
clone size: .
V gene: TRBV28
D gene: .
CDR3 protein: CASQGGTSNQPQHF
CDR3 DNA: TGTGCCAGCCAGGGAGGAACCAGCAATCAGCCCCAGCATTTT

J gene: TRBJ1-2
clone size: .
V gene: TRBV9
D gene: TRBD1
CDR3 protein: CASSYGQGLYGYTF
CDR3 DNA: TGTGCCAGCAGCTACGGACAGGGGCTATATGGCTACACCTTC

J gene: TRBJ1-6
clone size: .
V gene: TRBV27
D gene: .
CDR3 protein: CASSLGQPGNSPLHF
CDR3 DNA: TGTGCCAGCAGTTTAGGGCAGCCCGGTAATTCACCCCTCCACTTT

J gene: TRBJ2-6
clone size: .
V gene: TRBV7-2
D gene: TRBD1
CDR3 protein: CASSPGQRNRGANVLTF
CDR3 DNA: TGTGCCAGCAGCCCGGGACAGAGAAATCGTGGGGCCAACGTCCTGACTTTC

J gene: TRBJ1-5
clone size: .
V gene: TRBV27
D gene: .
CDR3 protein: CASRPWLNQPQHF
CDR3 DNA: TGTGCCAGCAGGCCGTGGCTCAATCAGCCCCAGCATTTT

J gene: TRBJ1-5
clone size: few
V gene: TRBV7-9
D gene: .
CDR3 protein: CASSSGRDGNQPQHF
CDR3 DNA: TGTGCCAGCAGCTCCGGACGGGATGGCAATCAGCCCCAGCATTTT

J gene: TRBJ1-2
clone size: .
V gene: TRBV6-1
D gene: .
CDR3 protein: CASSEEMGRNYGYTF
CDR3 DNA: TGTGCCAGCAGTGAAGAGATGGGGAGGAACTATGGCTACACCTTC

J gene: TRBJ2-6
clone size: .
V gene: TRBV11-2
D gene: .
CDR3 protein: CASSSQANVLTF
CDR3 DNA: TGTGCCAGCAGCTCCCAGGCCAACGTCCTGACTTTC

J gene: TRBJ1-2
clone size: .
V gene: TRBV7-2
D gene: TRBD1
CDR3 protein: CASSSSPTSTGGDGYTF
CDR3 DNA: TGTGCCAGCAGCTCGTCACCCACCTCCACAGGGGGAGATGGCTACACCTTC

J gene: TRBJ1-1
clone size: .
V gene: TRBV5-1
D gene: TRBD1
CDR3 protein: CASSADREPLNTEAFF
CDR3 DNA: TGCGCCAGCAGCGCTGACAGGGAACCACTGAACACTGAAGCTTTCTTT

J gene: TRBJ2-2
clone size: .
V gene: TRBV4-1
D gene: TRBD2
CDR3 protein: CASSQSAGANTGELFF
CDR3 DNA: TGCGCCAGCAGCCAATCTGCGGGGGCGAACACCGGGGAGCTGTTTTTT

J gene: TRBJ2-7
clone size: medium-sized
V gene: TRBV30
D gene: .
CDR3 protein: CAWSPLGGPYEQYF
CDR3 DNA: TGTGCCTGGAGTCCTCTAGGGGGACCCTACGAGCAGTACTTC

J gene: TRBJ2-3
clone size: few
V gene: TRBV7-7
D gene: TRBD2
CDR3 protein: CASSWQRGGPDTQYF
CDR3 DNA: TGTGCCAGCAGCTGGCAGCGGGGGGGTCCAGATACGCAGTATTTT

J gene: TRBJ2-2
clone size: .
V gene: TRBV7-6
D gene: .
CDR3 protein: CASSLERTGELFF
CDR3 DNA: TGTGCCAGCAGCTTAGAGCGGACCGGGGAGCTGTTTTTT

J gene: TRBJ2-5
clone size: few
V gene: TRBV4-1
D gene: .
CDR3 protein: CASSQDKLGWETQYF
CDR3 DNA: TGCGCCAGCAGCCAAGATAAACTAGGATGGGAGACCCAGTACTTC

J gene: TRBJ2-1
clone size: .
V gene: TRBV18
D gene: .
CDR3 protein: CASSPLTDSYNEQFF
CDR3 DNA: TGTGCCAGCTCACCCTTGACAGACTCCTACAATGAGCAGTTCTTC

J gene: TRBJ2-5
clone size: .
V gene: TRBV2
D gene: TRBD2
CDR3 protein: CASRGEGSAQYF
CDR3 DNA: TGTGCCAGCAGGGGGGAGGGGTCGGCCCAGTACTTC

J gene: TRBJ1-2
clone size: once
V gene: TRBV11-3
D gene: TRBD1
CDR3 protein: CASSTRQGGIYGYTF
CDR3 DNA: TGTGCCAGCAGCACCCGACAGGGGGGGATCTATGGCTACACCTTC

J gene: TRBJ2-5
clone size: .
V gene: TRBV5-1
D gene: TRBD1
CDR3 protein: CASSGRTGRETQYF
CDR3 DNA: TGCGCCAGCAGCGGACGGACAGGGCGAGAGACCCAGTACTTC

J gene: TRBJ1-2
clone size: .
V gene: TRBV30
D gene: .
CDR3 protein: CAWRTTGYQNYGYTF
CDR3 DNA: TGTGCCTGGAGGACGACGGGGTACCAAAACTATGGCTACACCTTC

J gene: TRBJ1-2
clone size: .
V gene: TRBV2
D gene: .
CDR3 protein: CASSGDSGYTF
CDR3 DNA: TGTGCCAGCAGTGGGGACTCTGGCTACACCTTC

J gene: TRBJ2-5
clone size: .
V gene: TRBV29-1
D gene: .
CDR3 protein: CSVEDRSAGRETQYF
CDR3 DNA: TGCAGCGTTGAAGATCGGTCGGCGGGGAGGGAGACCCAGTACTTC

J gene: TRBJ1-5
clone size: few
V gene: TRBV30
D gene: .
CDR3 protein: CAWSKGSGQPQHF
CDR3 DNA: TGTGCCTGGAGTAAGGGGTCCGGACAGCCCCAGCATTTT

J gene: TRBJ1-6
clone size: .
V gene: TRBV29-1
D gene: .
CDR3 protein: CSAWAGEGSPLHF
CDR3 DNA: TGCAGCGCCTGGGCGGGGGAGGGTTCACCCCTCCACTTT

J gene: TRBJ2-1
clone size: .
V gene: TRBV7-6
D gene: TRBD1
CDR3 protein: CASSSPGQGYNEQFF
CDR3 DNA: TGTGCCAGCAGCTCCCCGGGACAGGGGTACAATGAGCAGTTCTTC

J gene: TRBJ2-3
clone size: once
V gene: TRBV5-1
D gene: TRBD1
CDR3 protein: CASSQGQGATDTQYF
CDR3 DNA: TGCGCCAGCAGCCAGGGACAGGGAGCCACAGATACGCAGTATTTT

J gene: TRBJ1-2
clone size: .
V gene: TRBV7-2
D gene: TRBD1
CDR3 protein: CASSPTGVYGYTF
CDR3 DNA: TGTGCCAGCAGCCCGACAGGGGTCTATGGCTACACCTTC

J gene: TRBJ2-4
clone size: .
V gene: TRBV18
D gene: .
CDR3 protein: CASSLAGRLAKNIQYF
CDR3 DNA: TGTGCCAGCTCATTGGCCGGCAGACTAGCCAAAAACATTCAGTACTTC

J gene: TRBJ2-7
clone size: .
V gene: TRBV19
D gene: .
CDR3 protein: CASSIMVRGEQYF
CDR3 DNA: TGTGCCAGTAGTATAATGGTCCGGGGCGAGCAGTACTTC

J gene: TRBJ2-2
clone size: .
V gene: TRBV4-3
D gene: .
CDR3 protein: CASSQGEQSGELFF
CDR3 DNA: TGCGCCAGCAGCCAAGGAGAGCAATCCGGGGAGCTGTTTTTT

J gene: TRBJ1-3
clone size: .
V gene: TRBV15
D gene: .
CDR3 protein: CATSRSVAEVSGNTIYF
CDR3 DNA: TGTGCCACCAGCAGATCCGTCGCCGAGGTCTCTGGAAACACCATATATTTT

J gene: TRBJ2-1
clone size: .
V gene: TRBV29-1
D gene: TRBD2
CDR3 protein: CSVWGGGAEWEQFF
CDR3 DNA: TGCAGCGTTTGGGGCGGGGGGGCCGAATGGGAGCAGTTCTTC

J gene: TRBJ1-5
clone size: .
V gene: TRBV4-1
D gene: .
CDR3 protein: CASSQDQDQPQHF
CDR3 DNA: TGCGCCAGCAGCCAAGATCAGGATCAGCCCCAGCATTTT